This passage covers 22 T cell receptor beta chains from one sample sequenced in a study of T cells after yellow fever vaccination. One entry per CDR3 protein results from TCRdb running MiXCR on the 5' RACE reads. The table records about 370,000 distinct CDR3 sequences, under 14% of them present only once. Sample: PBMCs, taken on the day of the first yellow fever vaccination. These receptors came from a man between 18 and 35 years old who received the YFV17D yellow fever vaccine.

This clonotype was seen at least ten times. The chain couples TRBV5-6 to TRBJ2-3, with D possibly matching TRBD1 (5 bases). The CDR3 is 12 residues long. From germline, CDR1 is SGHDT and CDR2 YYEEEE. Between the trimmed V and J ends, which lost 4 bases and 6 bases, there was a span of 9 bases. In DNA, the CDR3 is TGTGCCAGCAGCGAACAGGTGGATACGCAGTATTTT. This gives the protein CASSEQVDTQYF.

This clonotype was detected only a few times. The chain uses TRBV7-9 and TRBJ2-4; 7 nucleotides line up with TRBD1. The trim removed 5 bases at V and 4 bases at J, leaving 11 bases unmatched. This CDR3 region has 16 residues. Germline V gene data show CDR1 as SEHNR and CDR2 as FQNEAQ (reference sequence). The CDR3 nucleotides read TGTGCCAGCAGCCCGCCACCGGGACAGAGAAAAAACATTCAGTACTTC. Protein sequence: CASSPPPGQRKNIQYF.

The V call is TRBV5-4, the J call TRBJ2-1; 10 nucleotides align to TRBD2. Germline V lookup: CDR1 SGHNT, CDR2 YYREEE (reference sequence). The CDR3 has 16 residues. V lost 4 bases, J lost 4 bases, and 8 bases stayed unmatched. This CDR3 reads CASSASSGGLYNEQFF. CDR3 coding DNA: TGTGCCAGCAGCGCTTCTAGCGGGGGACTATACAATGAGCAGTTCTTC.

V usage is TRBV23-1 and J usage is TRBJ2-7; the D gene is possibly TRBD2 (6 bases). TRBV23-1 is reported as an ORF; its role is uncertain. Trimming removed 9 bases from V and 4 bases from J, with 10 bases in between. The length of the CDR3 is 11 residues. The CDR3 loop reads CASLGGYEQYF. CDR3 nucleotides: TGCGCCAGTTTGGGGGGATACGAGCAGTACTTC.

The chain employs TRBV10-3 and TRBJ1-2; D gene unclear. Trimming shortened V by 3 bases and J by 0 bases, and 14 bases separated the two germline ends. This CDR3 region has 16 residues. The germline gives CDR1 ENHRY, CDR2 SYGVKD. The CDR3 DNA follows: TGTGCCATCAGTGAAGGCGCCCGGGGAACTAACTATGGCTACACCTTC. This sequence encodes CAISEGARGTNYGYTF.

V and J are TRBV20-1 and TRBJ2-3; D gene uncertain. V lost 6 bases and J lost 2, with 12 bases in between. Germline V gene data show CDR1 as DFQATT and CDR2 as SNEGSKA (reference sequence). CDR3 size: 13 residues. The CDR3 nucleotides read TGCAGTGCATTAGAAGGGTTCACAGATACGCAGTATTTT. Amino acids: CSALEGFTDTQYF.

This chain links TRBV12-3 or TRBV12-4 with TRBJ2-1, with 11 bases fitting TRBD2. CDR3 length: 16 residues. J lost 4 bases, V lost 1 base, and 3 bases had no gene match. The chain's CDR3 is CASSLDLAGGYNEQFF. CDR3 nucleotides: TGTGCCAGCAGTTTAGATCTAGCGGGGGGTTACAATGAGCAGTTCTTC.

Worth noting for this clonotype: This may be a read error, as it is one base from a much larger clone. The rearrangement joins TRBV7-2 to TRBJ2-1; TRBD1 matches at 8 bases. The CDR3 spans 12 residues. CDR1 and CDR2 from the germline V gene are SGHTA and FQGNSA. CDR3 protein: CASSLDRGEEFF. In DNA, the CDR3 is TGTGCCAGCAGCCTCGACAGGGGTGAGGAGTTCTTC.

The chain employs TRBV10-3 and TRBJ1-1, with TRBD1 matching 7 bases. Germline V lookup: CDR1 ENHRY, CDR2 SYGVKD. The V segment lost 11 bases and the J segment 0 bases; nucleotides outside the gene matches: 6. The length of the CDR3 is 13 residues. The CDR3 here is CAVTGELNTEAFF. In DNA form, the CDR3 reads TGTGCCGTAACAGGGGAGTTGAACACTGAAGCTTTCTTT.

This chain connects TRBV12-3 or TRBV12-4 to TRBJ2-7; TRBD2 matches 10 bases. This CDR3 has 18 residues. The J segment lost 2 bases and the V segment lost 11 bases, leaving 21 bases of the junction unmatched. DNA for the CDR3: TGTGCCTTCACCCTTTTGGTAGCGGGGGGTTCGAGGACCTACGAGCAGTACTTC. Translated: CAFTLLVAGGSRTYEQYF.

This clonotype was seen a few times. The chain employs TRBV5-1 and TRBJ2-7, with no clear D. The length of the CDR3 is 8 residues. Germline V lookup: CDR1 SGHRS, CDR2 YFSETQ. The CDR3 coding sequence is TGCGCCAGCAGCCGTCAGAACGTC. Translation gives CASSRQNV.

This clonotype occurred a few times. This chain joins TRBV5-1 and TRBJ1-2; D is undetermined. This CDR3 spans 14 amino acids. Germline CDR1 is SGHRS and CDR2 is YFSETQ. With 4 bases removed from V and 7 bases from J, the gap between germline ends came to 17 bases. Written as DNA, the CDR3 is TGCGCCAGCAGCGAGCCCTCGCGGCCCAGTGGCTACACCTTC. This codes for CASSEPSRPSGYTF.

This clonotype was counted at least ten times. The chain links TRBV18 to TRBJ1-5, with D perhaps TRBD1 (5 bases). V dropped 8 bases and J dropped 1 base, with 15 bases sitting between them. The CDR3 loop spans 15 amino acids. Germline values: CDR1 KGHSH, CDR2 LQKENI. In DNA form, the CDR3 reads TGTGCCAGCAGCCTTCAGGGCGGGAGCAATCAGCCCCAGCATTTT. Translation gives CASSLQGGSNQPQHF.

The J gene is TRBJ2-7, the V gene TRBV29-1, with 7 bases identical to TRBD1. The CDR3 covers 14 residues. Trimming cost V 6 bases and J 3 bases; bases outside gene matches: 11. In germline, CDR1 is SQVTM, CDR2 ANQGSEA. Here the CDR3 DNA reads TGCAGCGTGGAGAGGACAGGCCCCGTCTACGAGCAGTACTTC. Its protein product is CSVERTGPVYEQYF.

V usage is TRBV5-1 and J usage is TRBJ2-1, with 11 bases aligning to TRBD2. Germline CDR1 reads SGHRS; CDR2 reads YFSETQ. V lost 2 bases and J lost 9; bases outside the gene matches: 10. This CDR3 comprises 16 residues. CDR3 sequence (DNA): TGCGCCAGCAGCTTTCTAGCGGGGGGCCCTGAGGGTGAGCAGTTCTTC. This gives the protein CASSFLAGGPEGEQFF.

In its sample, this clonotype was seen a few times. The rearrangement links TRBV5-6 to TRBJ2-6; 10 nucleotides align to TRBD1. Trimming removed 4 bases from V and 7 bases from J; junction bases left unmatched: 8. Germline V gene sequence: CDR1 SGHDT, CDR2 YYEEEE. The CDR3 spans 16 residues. CDR3 DNA: TGTGCCAGCAGCACGACAGGGGGCGGTGGAGCCAACGTCCTGACTTTC. Its protein is CASSTTGGGGANVLTF.

The rearrangement joins TRBV5-1 to TRBJ2-7; D is unclear. V gave up 1 base and J gave up 6 bases, with 14 bases separating them. The CDR3 consists of 14 residues. Germline assignment: CDR1 SGHRS and CDR2 YFSETQ. CDR3 sequence reads: CASSLTGRRSEQYF. The CDR3 region has the DNA TGCGCCAGCAGCTTGACTGGACGTCGATCCGAGCAGTACTTC.

This clonotype was seen a few times. The V call is TRBV6-1, the J call TRBJ2-7; 7 bases are shared with TRBD2. The CDR3 loop spans 14 amino acids. Germline loops: CDR1 MNHNS, CDR2 SASEGT. The trim removed 6 bases at V and 7 bases at J, leaving 12 bases unmatched. CDR3 loop: CASRGGLAASEQYF. Written as DNA, the CDR3 is TGTGCCAGCAGGGGTGGTCTAGCGGCGTCAGAGCAGTACTTC.

This clonotype was detected a few times. The chain combines TRBV29-1 with TRBJ2-3, with 10 bases matching TRBD2. Germline CDR1 SQVTM, CDR2 ANQGSEA. The CDR3 extends over 14 amino acids. V lost 4 bases to trimming and J lost 2 bases; unmatched junction nucleotides: 3. CDR3 bases: TGCAGCGTTGCTAGCGGGGGCTACACAGATACGCAGTATTTT. It codes for CSVASGGYTDTQYF.

This clonotype was seen many times. This chain links TRBV7-2 with TRBJ2-1; 7 nucleotides agree with TRBD1. This CDR3 contains 15 residues. V was pared by 5 bases and J by 1 base, with 5 bases of the junction left unmatched. Germline CDR1 SGHTA, CDR2 FQGNSA. The CDR3 DNA reads TGTGCCAGCAGCGGAGACAGGGCTTCCTACAATGAGCAGTTCTTC. Its translation: CASSGDRASYNEQFF.

CDR3 nucleotides: TGTGCCAGCAGTTTTACGGGGAGGACCAACGTCCTGACTTTC. Translated, it gives CASSFTGRTNVLTF. The rearrangement uses TRBV7-9 and TRBJ2-6; tentative D call: TRBD2 (6 bases). This CDR3 is 14 amino acids long. Germline V gene data show CDR1 as SEHNR and CDR2 as FQNEAQ (reference sequence). Trimming left V 6 bases short and J 8 bases short, with 14 bases between.

In its sample, this clonotype was seen a few times. V and J are TRBV5-1 and TRBJ2-2, with D perhaps TRBD1 or TRBD2 (6 bases each). The length of the CDR3 is 17 residues. Germline V gene lookup returns CDR1 SGHRS and CDR2 YFSETQ. With 5 bases removed from V and 3 bases from J, the gap between germline ends came to 20 bases. The CDR3 loop reads CASSWAGGSSDTGELFF. CDR3 bases: TGCGCCAGCAGTTGGGCCGGGGGCAGCTCGGACACCGGGGAGCTGTTTTTT.